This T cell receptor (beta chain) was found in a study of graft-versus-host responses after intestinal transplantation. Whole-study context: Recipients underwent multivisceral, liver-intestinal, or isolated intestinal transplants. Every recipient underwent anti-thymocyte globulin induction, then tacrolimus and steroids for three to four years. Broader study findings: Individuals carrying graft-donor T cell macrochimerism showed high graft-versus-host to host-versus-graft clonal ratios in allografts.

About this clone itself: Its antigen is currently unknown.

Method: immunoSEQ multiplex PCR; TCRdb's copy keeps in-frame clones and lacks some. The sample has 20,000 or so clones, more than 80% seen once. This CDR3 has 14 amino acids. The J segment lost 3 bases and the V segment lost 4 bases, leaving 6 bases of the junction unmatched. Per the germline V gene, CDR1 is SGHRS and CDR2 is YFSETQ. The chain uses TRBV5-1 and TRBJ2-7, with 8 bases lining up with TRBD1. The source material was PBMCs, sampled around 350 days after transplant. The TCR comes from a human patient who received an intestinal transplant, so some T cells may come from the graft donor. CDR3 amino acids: CASSPTGANYEQYF. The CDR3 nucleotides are TGCGCCAGCAGCCCGACAGGGGCCAACTACGAGCAGTACTTC. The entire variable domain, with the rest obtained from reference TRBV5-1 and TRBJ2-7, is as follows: KAGVTQTPRYLIKTRGQQVTLSCSPISGHRSVSWYQQTPGQGLQFLFEYFSETQRNKGNFPGRFSGRQFSNSRSEMNVSTLELGDSALYLCASSPTGANYEQYFGPGTRLTVT.